A single sample gave rise to the 32 T cell receptor beta chains below, sequenced in a study of CD8+CD57+ T cells in acquired aplastic anemia. TCR beta VDJ and CDR3 profiling used genomic DNA as template. TCRdb fed the reads into MiXCR, producing one record per CDR3 protein. The table has approximately 380,000 distinct CDR3 sequences, 60% to 80% seen once. The specimen was sorted CD4+, CD8+, or CD8+CD57+ T cells (not recorded which) from PBMCs. The source of these receptors is a human donor in good health, serving as a control.

Remarks on this clonotype: Germline is not matched at one junction end, which may reflect a read error. The chain recombines TRBV15 with TRBJ1-2; no clear D. CDR3 size: 13 residues. Germline CDR1 and CDR2: LNHNV and YYDKDF (reference sequence). CDR3 in DNA: TGTGCCACCAGCAGAGATTATTCGGAGACCTGGGCCTTC. Residues: CATSRDYSETWAF.

A note on this clonotype: It is likely a read error, because the conserved phenylalanine at the end of the CDR3 is missing. V is TRBV7-9 and J is TRBJ1-6; a weak D match, TRBD1 (5 bases). V was trimmed by 1 base and J by 14 bases, leaving 12 bases between them. The CDR3 is 13 amino acids. CDR1 is SEHNR, CDR2 FQNEAQ, per germline (reference sequence). In DNA, the CDR3 is TGTGCCAGCAGCTTAGGTCCCGGGGGAGCCCTCCACTAC. Protein: CASSLGPGGALHY.

In this sample, this clonotype turned up a few times. The DNA is omitted, as the CDR3 cannot be located on it reliably, and the CDR3 follows TCRdb's listing. The rearrangement links TRBV9 to TRBJ1-1; the table names TRBD1, a call not compared with the DNA. The CDR3 spans 14 amino acids, including both terminal residues. Germline lookup yields CDR1 SGDLS and CDR2 YYNGEE. The CDR3 protein is CASSATAGLKLSFF.

This clonotype appeared many times. The rearrangement links TRBV6-2 or TRBV6-3 to TRBJ1-1; 8 bases are shared with TRBD1. V dropped 7 bases and J dropped 6; count of bases not matched to a gene: 4. The germline V gene encodes CDR1 MNHEY and CDR2 SVGEGT. The CDR3 is 12 amino acids. This CDR3 is CASKMDRAEAFF. The CDR3 DNA sequence: TGTGCCAGCAAGATGGACAGGGCTGAAGCTTTCTTT.

V usage is TRBV7-2 and J usage is TRBJ2-5; possible D gene TRBD1, 6 bases. Germline V gives CDR1 SGHTA, CDR2 FQGNSA. There are 14 residues in the CDR3. Trimming removed 6 bases at V and 7 bases at J, with 18 bases between. The CDR3 DNA reads TGTGCCAGCAGTTTTGACAGGTACCAATGGACCCAGTACTTC. Translating it yields CASSFDRYQWTQYF.

The chain links TRBV5-8 to TRBJ2-7; 8 nucleotides align to TRBD1. The J segment lost 0 bases and the V segment lost 2 bases, leaving 4 bases of the junction unmatched. The CDR3 totals 15 residues. Germline CDR1 SGHTS, CDR2 YDEGEE. CDR3 loop: CASSFRTGNSYEQYF. In DNA, the CDR3 is TGTGCCAGCAGCTTCCGGACAGGGAACTCCTACGAGCAGTACTTC.

In regard to this clonotype: One end of the junction fails to match germline, which may point to a read error. This rearrangement joins TRBV7-8 to TRBJ1-5; D perhaps matches TRBD1 (5 bases). The CDR3 sequence is 12 residues long. Germline V gives CDR1 SGHVS, CDR2 FQNEAQ. The CDR3 DNA reads as TGTGCCAGCAGTGACAGCTACAGTGAGCAGCTCTTC. This translates into CASSDSYSEQLF.

The rearrangement links TRBV9 to TRBJ2-3; TRBD2 matches at 9 bases. Germline CDR1 and CDR2: SGDLS and YYNGEE. The CDR3 length is 16 residues. The V gene end was trimmed by 2 bases and the J gene end by 2 bases; junction bases not matched to a gene: 6. CDR3 region: CASSVIGGGATDTQYF. Written as DNA, the CDR3 is TGTGCCAGCAGCGTTATCGGCGGGGGGGCCACAGATACGCAGTATTTT.

The sample holds one count of this clonotype. Germline and junction disagree at one end, which may indicate a read error. J is TRBJ2-5 and V is TRBV7-7; D tentatively fits TRBD1 or TRBD2 (5 bases each). CDR3 length equals 15 residues. CDR1 and CDR2 (germline): SSHAT, FNYEAQ (reference sequence). The CDR3 region has the DNA TGTGCTAGCAGCTCCACACCGGGTTGTGGGACGCAGTACTACTTC. Encoded protein: CASSSTPGCGTQYYF.

There are many counts of this clonotype. This chain uses TRBV6-6 with TRBJ2-5, with D possibly being TRBD1 (6 bases). V lost 7 bases and J lost 4, with 13 bases in between. The CDR3 has 13 residues. In germline, CDR1 is MNHNY, CDR2 SVGAGI (reference sequence). Here the CDR3 DNA reads TGTGCCAGCACTGGGACATCCAGAGAGACCCAGTACTTC. This translates into CASTGTSRETQYF.

The sample holds many counts of this clonotype. This sequence joins TRBV12-3 or TRBV12-4 and TRBJ2-7; TRBD1 aligns across 7 bases. Trimming cost V 7 bases and J 4 bases; bases outside gene matches: 7. The CDR3 is made up of 13 amino acids. Written as DNA, the CDR3 is TGTGCCAGCACCTTAGGGACAGTGTACGAGCAGTACTTC. It specifies CASTLGTVYEQYF.

The rearrangement links TRBV20-1 to TRBJ2-1, with D unresolved. Germline loops: CDR1 DFQATT, CDR2 SNEGSKA (reference sequence). CDR3 length: 14 residues. V dropped 2 bases and J dropped 8 bases, with 16 bases sitting between them. CDR3 nucleotide sequence: TGCAGTGCTAGATTGCAAGGCGCCAACGATGAGCAGTTCTTC. It yields the protein CSARLQGANDEQFF.

In the case of this clonotype: Relative to the germline gene, one junction end is altered; a read error may explain this. This chain joins TRBV11-2 and TRBJ2-3; D is undetermined. CDR1 SGHAT and CDR2 FQNNGV come from the germline V gene. CDR3 length equals 13 residues. CDR3 nucleotide sequence: TGCGGCTCCCGCTCCGGCGACGCAGATACGCAGTATTTT. Translated: CGSRSGDADTQYF.

At least ten counts were recorded for this clonotype. The genes are TRBV12-3 or TRBV12-4 and TRBJ1-1, with TRBD1 matching 8 bases. The CDR3 extends over 15 amino acids. The J segment lost 0 bases and the V segment lost 4 bases, leaving 4 bases of the junction unmatched. The CDR3 loop is CASSSTGGMNTEAFF. The CDR3 DNA is TGTGCCAGCAGTTCTACAGGGGGGATGAACACTGAAGCTTTCTTT.

This clonotype was seen ten or more times. J is TRBJ2-3 and V is TRBV12-3 or TRBV12-4; D remains ambiguous. Trimming cost V 3 bases and J 0 bases, with 10 bases left between them. The CDR3 is made up of 15 amino acids. CDR3 residues: CASSLGGISTDTQYF. CDR3 sequence (DNA): TGTGCCAGCAGTTTGGGTGGAATTAGCACAGATACGCAGTATTTT.

This clonotype was observed a handful of times. The rearrangement joins TRBV25-1 to TRBJ1-5, with TRBD1 as a possible D gene (6 bases). CDR3 length: 15 amino acids. Germline lookup yields CDR1 MGHDK and CDR2 SYGVNS. The ends were cut back, 8 bases at V and 5 bases at J, with 19 bases in the middle. The CDR3 nucleotides read TGTGCCAGCTCCCTTGGGGGGGCTGGGGATCAGCCCCAGCATTTT. Translation: CASSLGGAGDQPQHF. The full variable domain, with the rest looked up from reference TRBV25-1 and TRBJ1-5, is EADIYQTPRYLVIGTGKKITLECSQTMGHDKMYWYQQDPGMELHLIHYSYGVNSTEKGDLSSESTVSRIRTEHFPLTLESARPSHTSQYLCASSLGGAGDQPQHFGDGTRLSIL.

To note about this clonotype: A much larger clone differs from this one at a single base, so this may be a read error. The CDR3 end shows no conserved phenylalanine or tryptophan, and so a read error is likely. CDR3 protein: CASSTVATYEQYL. For the CDR3, the DNA is TGTGCCAGCAGTACAGTAGCGACCTACGAGCAGTACCTC. The chain combines TRBV28 with TRBJ2-7; a weak D match, TRBD2 (5 bases). V shed 5 bases and J shed 2 bases, with 10 bases lying between them. The CDR3 is 13 amino acids. CDR1 and CDR2 (germline): MDHEN, SYDVKM.

The chain carries TRBV12-3 or TRBV12-4 and TRBJ2-3; a weak D match, TRBD2 (5 bases). V lost 3 bases and J lost 2, with 21 bases in between. The CDR3 sequence is 18 residues long. Here the CDR3 reads CASSFLPGGQAYTDTQYF. Written as DNA, the CDR3 is TGTGCCAGCAGTTTCCTCCCTGGCGGGCAGGCATACACAGATACGCAGTATTTT.

This clonotype has at least ten counts. The rearrangement uses TRBV6-2 or TRBV6-3 and TRBJ2-5; 8 positions agree with TRBD1. The CDR3 spans 14 residues. Trimming removed 2 bases from V and 5 bases from J; junction bases left unmatched: 4. In germline, CDR1 is MNHEY, CDR2 SVGEGT. CDR3: CASSYQGAGETQYF. CDR3 in DNA: TGTGCCAGCAGTTACCAGGGGGCGGGGGAGACCCAGTACTTC.

This chain connects TRBV2 to TRBJ2-5, with TRBD2 identical over 16 bases. Germline assignment: CDR1 SNHLY and CDR2 FYNNEI. V lost 5 bases and J lost 3; bases outside the gene matches: 3. The CDR3 runs 16 residues. CDR3 DNA: TGTGCCAGCAGTTTCGGGACTAGCGGGGGGGAAGAGACCCAGTACTTC. It specifies CASSFGTSGGEETQYF.

This clonotype was recorded a few times. J is TRBJ1-6 and V is TRBV19; the D gene is possibly TRBD1 (6 bases). Germline lookup yields CDR1 LNHDA and CDR2 SQIVND (reference sequence). V lost 3 bases and J lost 9, with 15 bases in between. CDR3 length: 15 residues. As DNA, the CDR3 is TGTGCCAGTAGTATGGGGGCGGGTGGAGGTTCACCCCTCCACTTT. Translated, it gives CASSMGAGGGSPLHF.

This clonotype was counted many times. The chain uses TRBV7-9 and TRBJ2-7; no firm D call. V was cut by 1 base and J by 4 bases, with 8 bases left in between. CDR3 length: 13 residues. The germline CDR1 and CDR2 sequences are SEHNR and FQNEAQ (reference sequence). CDR3 protein: CASSLGADYEQYF. The CDR3 DNA is TGTGCCAGCAGCTTAGGCGCAGATTACGAGCAGTACTTC.

V usage is TRBV5-1 and J usage is TRBJ2-7; D unclear. With 0 bases removed from V and 2 bases from J, the gap between germline ends came to 12 bases. Germline-derived CDR1 and CDR2 are SGHRS and YFSETQ. This CDR3 is 15 amino acids long. The CDR3 region has the DNA TGCGCCAGCAGCTTGGCCGACCACTACACCTACGAGCAGTACTTC. Translated: CASSLADHYTYEQYF. The complete variable domain, with remaining parts taken from reference TRBV5-1 and TRBJ2-7, reads KAGVTQTPRYLIKTRGQQVTLSCSPISGHRSVSWYQQTPGQGLQFLFEYFSETQRNKGNFPGRFSGRQFSNSRSEMNVSTLELGDSALYLCASSLADHYTYEQYFGPGTRLTVT.

The V gene is TRBV29-1, the J gene TRBJ1-2, with a tentative D call TRBD1 (6 bases). V gave up 7 bases and J gave up 5 bases, with 14 bases separating them. The CDR3 consists of 12 residues. Germline CDR1 is SQVTM and CDR2 is ANQGSEA. The CDR3 nucleotides are TGCAGCGGCGTGGCCAGGGGATATGGCTACACCTTC. This gives the protein CSGVARGYGYTF. The full variable domain, rest sourced from reference TRBV29-1 and TRBJ1-2, is SAVISQKPSRDICQRGTSLTIQCQVDSQVTMMFWYRQQPGQSLTLIATANQGSEATYESGFVIDKFPISRPNLTFSTLTVSNMSPEDSSIYLCSGVARGYGYTFGSGTRLTVV.

As regards this clonotype: At one end the junction does not follow the germline gene, possibly because of a read error. This sequence joins TRBV11-2 and TRBJ1-6; D possibly corresponds to TRBD1 (6 bases). The CDR3 is 12 residues long. Germline values: CDR1 SGHAT, CDR2 FQNNGV. CDR3: CASSLGRGPAKF. DNA for the CDR3: TGTGCCAGCAGCTTAGGACGGGGGCCCGCCAAATTT.

In the case of this clonotype: A read error is likely, as this CDR3 ends without the conserved phenylalanine or tryptophan. It is unclear where the CDR3 begins or ends on the DNA, so no DNA is shown, and the CDR3 is as TCRdb lists it. The gene calls are TRBV27 and TRBJ2-1; whether TRBD2, the table's D call, matches the DNA was not checked. Germline V gene data show CDR1 as MNHEY and CDR2 as SMNVEV (reference sequence). The CDR3 is 9 amino acids long, termini counted. CDR3: CASSPREDV.

Note on this clonotype: At one end, the junction sequence differs from germline, possibly due to a read error. This chain connects TRBV5-1 to TRBJ2-5, with D tentatively TRBD1 (6 bases). Germline V CDR1 and CDR2: SGHRS, YFSETQ. The CDR3 consists of 11 residues. CDR3 nucleotide sequence: TGTGCCAGCAGCCAATATAGGACAGCTAACTTC. Amino acids: CASSQYRTANF.

J is TRBJ1-2 and V is TRBV24-1; TRBD1 might be the D (5 bases). The CDR3 spans 14 residues. V lost 4 bases to trimming and J lost 7 bases, with 15 bases between them. Germline V gives CDR1 KGHDR, CDR2 SFDVKD. The CDR3 sequence: CATSEDSRTSGYTF. The CDR3, as DNA: TGTGCCACCAGTGAAGACAGCCGAACGAGTGGCTACACCTTC.

This clonotype has at least ten counts. The chain employs TRBV20-1 and TRBJ2-3; D might be TRBD2 (6 bases). The germline V and J ends were trimmed by 3 bases and 2 bases, with 18 bases remaining between them. In germline, CDR1 is DFQATT, CDR2 SNEGSKA (reference sequence). The CDR3 has 16 residues. CDR3 in amino acids: CSARAGWRGTTDTQYF. The CDR3 DNA is TGCAGTGCTAGGGCAGGGTGGCGGGGTACCACAGATACGCAGTATTTT.

About this clonotype: At one end, the junction sequence differs from germline, possibly due to a read error. The chain uses TRBV15 and TRBJ2-1; tentatively, D is TRBD1 (6 bases). Per the germline V gene, CDR1 is LNHNV and CDR2 is YYDKDF (reference sequence). The CDR3 contains 15 residues. CDR3 in amino acids: CGTRGQAGAYNEQFF. The CDR3 bases are TGTGGCACCCGCGGACAAGCAGGGGCATACAATGAGCAGTTCTTC.

Turning to this clonotype: Just one base apart from a much larger clone, this may be a read error. The chain employs TRBV6-1 and TRBJ2-5; 8 bases align to TRBD2. Germline V lookup: CDR1 MNHNS, CDR2 SASEGT. The CDR3 has 16 amino acids. V shed 8 bases and J 2 bases; nucleotides not matched to a gene: 13. CDR3 residues: CASGPLSGKLQETQYF. CDR3 sequence (DNA): TGTGCCAGCGGTCCCCTTAGCGGGAAGCTACAAGAGACCCAGTACTTC.

The chain is built from TRBV2 and TRBJ1-1; D possibly corresponds to TRBD1 (6 bases). Per the germline V gene, CDR1 is SNHLY and CDR2 is FYNNEI. The germline V and J ends were trimmed by 4 bases and 3 bases, with 9 bases remaining between them. The CDR3 runs to 13 residues. The CDR3 DNA is TGTGCCAGCAGTGTACAGGGAGACACTGAAGCTTTCTTT. Residues: CASSVQGDTEAFF.